These 26 T cell receptor beta chains share one sample of origin, sequenced in a study of OX40 agonist ivuxolimab in advanced cancers. Assay: immunoSEQ multiplex PCR; the TCRdb copy retains only in-frame clones and omits some. Of about 77,000 clones in the sample, roughly 80% were seen once. Sequenced material: CD4+ or CD8+ T cells sorted from blood, taken in a trial of the OX40 agonist ivuxolimab. The receptors were gathered from an adult with an advanced solid tumor such as melanoma, head and neck, liver or kidney cancer.

The V and J genes are TRBV7-7 and TRBJ2-6; no definite D call. V lost 5 bases, J lost 5 bases, and 19 bases lay in between. CDR3 length: 17 amino acids. From germline, CDR1 is SSHAT and CDR2 FNYEAQ (reference sequence). CDR3 nucleotide sequence: TGTGCCAGCAGCGCCGATATGCCACAAAGTCGGGCCAACGTCCTGACTTTC. Its translation is CASSADMPQSRANVLTF.

With respect to this clone: The identical CDR3 is also encoded by other nucleotide sequences in the sample. The chain recombines TRBV6-5 with TRBJ2-5; D is unresolved. With 5 bases removed from V and 5 bases from J, the gap between germline ends came to 6 bases. The CDR3 contains 11 residues. Germline V lookup: CDR1 MNHEY, CDR2 SVGAGI. Here the CDR3 reads CASSPQETQYF. For the CDR3, the DNA is TGTGCCAGCAGTCCCCAGGAGACCCAGTACTTC.

The V gene is TRBV7-9, the J gene TRBJ1-2; TRBD1 aligns across 10 bases. This CDR3 has 14 residues. Trimming cost V 10 bases and J 6 bases; bases outside gene matches: 11. The germline gives CDR1 SEHNR, CDR2 FQNEAQ (reference sequence). CDR3 region: CATGRDRGLNGYTF. In DNA form, the CDR3 reads TGTGCCACCGGCCGGGACAGGGGATTGAATGGCTACACCTTC.

The CDR3 DNA sequence: TGTGCCAGCAGCTTAGCTAGCGGGAGCTCTAGCACAGATACGCAGTATTTT. Translation gives CASSLASGSSSTDTQYF. The chain carries TRBV7-3 and TRBJ2-3, with 10 nucleotides matching TRBD2. The CDR3 sequence is 17 residues long. From germline, CDR1 is SGHTA and CDR2 FQGTGA. Germline trimming cut 2 bases from V and 0 bases from J; bases unmatched to any gene: 5.

This chain's CDR3 is CASSFLRDVLCYEQYF. The CDR3 DNA reads TGTGCCAGCAGTTTCCTCCGGGACGTATTATGCTACGAGCAGTACTTC. This chain links TRBV27 with TRBJ2-5; D may be TRBD1 or TRBD2 (5 bases each). Judging by the DNA end, TRBJ2-7 fits better; the J call may be wrong. CDR3 length: 16 residues. In germline, CDR1 is MNHEY, CDR2 SMNVEV (reference sequence).

The V and J genes are TRBV21-1 and TRBJ2-7. TRBV21-1 is a listed pseudogene. The CDR3 covers 11 residues. Here the CDR3 DNA reads TGTGCCAGCAGCACGCCCTACGAGCAGTACTTC. Translation gives CASSTPYEQYF.

The CDR3 loop is CASTSRETEISGNTIYF. CDR3 DNA sequence: TGTGCCAGCACCTCGAGGGAGACGGAAATCTCTGGAAACACCATATATTTT. This chain uses TRBV7-9 with TRBJ1-3; no reliable D call. Germline-derived CDR1 and CDR2 are SEHNR and FQNEAQ (reference sequence). The CDR3 totals 17 residues. Trimming took off 7 bases at V and 0 bases at J, with 19 bases between the two ends.

The V call is TRBV7-9, the J call TRBJ2-2; possible D gene TRBD2, 5 bases. Germline V CDR1 and CDR2: SEHNR, FQNEAQ (reference sequence). The V gene lost 5 bases and the J gene lost 3 bases, with 19 bases spanning the gap. The CDR3 has 17 amino acids. CDR3 region: CASSPARLAADTGELFF. DNA of the CDR3: TGTGCCAGCAGCCCGGCAAGGCTAGCAGCCGACACCGGGGAGCTGTTTTTT.

This sequence joins TRBV11-1 and TRBJ1-1; 7 bases align to TRBD1. Per the germline V gene, CDR1 is SGHAT and CDR2 is FQDESV (reference sequence). The CDR3 length is 14 residues. Trimming cost V 5 bases and J 1 base; bases outside gene matches: 4. This CDR3 is CASSGQDPNTEAFF. The CDR3 DNA sequence: TGTGCCAGCAGCGGACAGGACCCGAACACTGAAGCTTTCTTT.

V usage is TRBV7-2 and J usage is TRBJ2-7; TRBD2 agrees at 9 bases. The CDR3 has 14 residues. V trimming: 6 bases; J trimming: 4 bases; junction bases outside the gene matches: 7. Germline CDR1 and CDR2: SGHTA and FQGNSA. Here the CDR3 reads CASRSGSGSYEQYF. The DNA for the CDR3 is TGTGCCAGCAGGTCGGGTAGCGGGAGTTACGAGCAGTACTTC.

The rearrangement joins TRBV18 to TRBJ1-1, with 9 bases matching TRBD1. This CDR3 has 17 residues. Germline trimming cut 4 bases from V and 0 bases from J; bases unmatched to any gene: 9. Germline lookup yields CDR1 KGHSH and CDR2 LQKENI. CDR3 protein: CASSHWDRDLLNTEAFF. The CDR3 DNA reads TGTGCCAGCTCACACTGGGACAGGGATTTGTTGAACACTGAAGCTTTCTTT.

This clone was detected only once. Other DNA sequences within the sample encode an identical CDR3. V usage is TRBV4-1 and J usage is TRBJ2-2; either TRBD1 or TRBD2 may supply D (6 bases each). The CDR3 has 15 amino acids. V shed 1 base and J shed 5 bases, with 11 bases lying between them. Germline-derived CDR1 and CDR2 are MGHRA and YSYEKL. CDR3 DNA sequence: TGCGCCAGCAGCCAAGGGTTAGGGGGGACCGGGGAGCTGTTTTTT. Its protein product is CASSQGLGGTGELFF.

V usage is TRBV5-6 and J usage is TRBJ1-5; tentatively, D is TRBD1 (5 bases). Trimming removed 4 bases from V and 0 bases from J, with 11 bases in between. Per germline, CDR1 SGHDT and CDR2 YYEEEE. The CDR3 is made up of 15 amino acids. CDR3: CASSPGTVSNQPQHF. CDR3 nucleotides: TGTGCCAGCAGCCCGGGGACGGTTAGCAATCAGCCCCAGCATTTT.

The chain is built from TRBV29-1 and TRBJ1-1; D may be TRBD1 (5 bases). Trimming took off 6 bases at V and 1 base at J, with 12 bases between the two ends. Germline values: CDR1 SQVTM, CDR2 ANQGSEA. The CDR3 is 13 residues long. CDR3 loop: CSVAGLSNTEAFF. The CDR3 nucleotides read TGCAGCGTGGCAGGGCTCTCGAACACTGAAGCTTTCTTT.

This clone was seen more than once but under ten times. The rearrangement links TRBV2 to TRBJ1-1; 7 bases agree with TRBD1. This CDR3 contains 15 residues. V shed 7 bases, J shed 1 base, and the junction held 9 bases outside the gene matches. Germline lookup yields CDR1 SNHLY and CDR2 FYNNEI. CDR3 sequence (DNA): TGTGCCAGCACCTTACTGAGACAGGGGAACACTGAAGCTTTCTTT. Its protein product is CASTLLRQGNTEAFF.

J is TRBJ1-2 and V is TRBV7-8, with a weak D call TRBD1 (5 bases). Trimming pared 2 bases from V and 1 base from J, leaving 11 bases between. There are 15 residues in the CDR3. Germline loops: CDR1 SGHVS, CDR2 FQNEAQ. The CDR3 protein is CASSLSREDNYGYTF. The DNA of the CDR3 is TGTGCCAGCAGCTTAAGCAGGGAAGATAACTATGGCTACACCTTC.

J is TRBJ2-5 and V is TRBV18; D gene unclear. This CDR3 has 15 residues. Germline assignment: CDR1 KGHSH and CDR2 LQKENI. Trimming took 3 bases from V and 4 from J, leaving 15 bases between them. The CDR3 bases are TGTGCCAGCTCACCCCCGTCCTCGGGCCGAGAGACCCAGTACTTC. Residues: CASSPPSSGRETQYF.

The gene calls are TRBV25-1 and TRBJ2-1; 10 bases are a match to TRBD2. The CDR3 spans 16 residues. Trimming at V came to 5 bases and at J to 4 bases, leaving 8 bases not matched to a gene. Germline V gene lookup returns CDR1 MGHDK and CDR2 SYGVNS. The CDR3 sequence: CASSILAGATYNEQFF. The CDR3 DNA reads as TGTGCCAGCAGTATTCTAGCGGGGGCTACTTACAATGAGCAGTTCTTC.

The chain employs TRBV5-5 and TRBJ1-5, with D maybe TRBD1 (6 bases). This CDR3 region has 14 residues. CDR1 is SGHKS and CDR2 is YYEKEE in the germline V gene (reference sequence). Trimming took 0 bases from V and 9 from J, leaving 13 bases between them. The CDR3 DNA reads as TGTGCCAGCAGCTTGGACAGGGCATTTGGGCCCCAGCATTTT. This codes for CASSLDRAFGPQHF.

This chain connects TRBV5-6 to TRBJ2-5, with 14 bases identical to TRBD2. V was clipped by 0 bases and J by 4 bases; unmatched bases: 8. Germline V gives CDR1 SGHDT, CDR2 YYEEEE. The CDR3 is 18 amino acids. CDR3 bases: TGTGCCAGCAGCTTGGAGGGACTAGCGGGAGTTGATCGAGAGACCCAGTACTTC. Amino acid sequence: CASSLEGLAGVDRETQYF.

The genes are TRBV4-2 and TRBJ1-2; no reliable D call. CDR1 and CDR2 (germline): LGHNA, YNFKEQ. CDR3 length: 14 residues. V dropped 4 bases and J dropped 2 bases, with 11 bases sitting between them. CDR3 in amino acids: CASSPDLGNYGYTF. The CDR3 DNA sequence: TGTGCCAGCAGCCCGGACCTCGGGAACTATGGCTACACCTTC.

A few counts support this clone. The chain couples TRBV6-1 to TRBJ1-1, with D perhaps TRBD1 (6 bases). Trimming cost V 6 bases and J 0 bases, with 11 bases left between them. Germline V CDR1 and CDR2: MNHNS, SASEGT. There are 14 residues in the CDR3. The CDR3 coding sequence is TGTGCCAGCAGACGACAGGCCTTGAACACTGAAGCTTTCTTT. Amino acid sequence: CASRRQALNTEAFF.

The chain employs TRBV6-1 and TRBJ1-2; D unresolved. The CDR3 contains 16 residues. CDR1 is MNHNS and CDR2 is SASEGT in the germline V gene. Trimming pared 0 bases from V and 2 bases from J, leaving 13 bases between. For the CDR3, the DNA is TGTGCCAGCAGTGAAGCCCCGGGATGGGGAAACTATGGCTACACCTTC. This translates into CASSEAPGWGNYGYTF.

This chain connects TRBV9 to TRBJ1-2; D ambiguous. This CDR3 contains 14 residues. V lost 0 bases to trimming and J lost 1 base, with 7 bases between them. Germline CDR1 is SGDLS and CDR2 is YYNGEE. The CDR3 loop is CASSVVGGNYGYTF. The CDR3 coding sequence is TGTGCCAGCAGCGTAGTGGGCGGTAACTATGGCTACACCTTC. The variable domain in full, with the rest retrieved from reference TRBV9 and TRBJ1-2, is DSGVTQTPKHLITATGQRVTLRCSPRSGDLSVYWYQQSLDQGLQFLIQYYNGEERAKGNILERFSAQQFPDLHSELNLSSLELGDSALYFCASSVVGGNYGYTFGSGTRLTVV.

The V and J genes are TRBV29-1 and TRBJ1-6, with TRBD1 as a possible D gene (6 bases). Germline CDR1 reads SQVTM; CDR2 reads ANQGSEA. This CDR3 has 13 amino acids. Deletions cut 4 bases from V and 8 bases from J, with 12 bases between. The CDR3 spells CSVGAGADSPLHF. The CDR3 DNA sequence: TGCAGCGTTGGGGCGGGGGCGGATTCACCCCTCCACTTT.

The CDR3 loop is CASSSTGSGDEQYF. The CDR3 DNA is TGTGCCAGCAGTTCGACAGGGAGTGGTGACGAGCAGTACTTC. The rearrangement links TRBV28 to TRBJ2-7, with 7 bases identical to TRBD1. The CDR3 extends over 14 amino acids. The V gene end was trimmed by 4 bases and the J gene end by 5 bases; junction bases not matched to a gene: 8. The germline CDR1 and CDR2 sequences are MDHEN and SYDVKM.